The clone carrying this T cell receptor beta chain was counted ten times or more. TCRdb redid the calling of the reads with MiXCR, one entry per CDR3 protein. The sample includes 250,000 or so distinct CDR3 sequences, around 26% seen only once; the top ten take around 6.8%. This record belongs to a study of kidney transplant recipient with SARS-CoV-2 infection. The TCR originated in a male patient aged 25-45 years who had COVID-19 and was a kidney transplant recipient. The graft donor may be the source of some T cells. The sample here was a blood sample, taken at baseline and between days 110 and 120 from a kidney transplant recipient.

CDR3 sequence reads: CASSQGHTDTQYF. DNA of the CDR3: TGCGCCAGCAGCCAAGGGCATACAGATACGCAGTATTTT. The genes are TRBV5-1 and TRBJ2-3; D call uncertain. Trimming cost V 4 bases and J 3 bases, with 9 bases left between them. The V gene's germline CDR1 is SGHRS and CDR2 YFSETQ. CDR3 size: 13 residues.